This TCR beta chain was profiled in a study of cytomegalovirus exposure and HLA in healthy donors. Looking at the study overall: The 120 or so validation repertoires matched the 500 to 750 first-cohort repertoires in platform, a later analysis reported.

Study outcomes and limitations: First-cohort TCR clusters tended to co-occur in the roughly 130 validation repertoires, a later analysis found. The classifier, whose performance was assessed in both the original and validation cohorts, reportedly diagnosed cytomegalovirus status with high specificity and sensitivity.

The CDR3 is 16 amino acids. Trimming stripped 0 bases from V and 8 bases from J, with 17 bases between. CDR1 and CDR2 from the germline V gene are MNHEY and SVGAGI. Using immunoSEQ multiplex PCR, the repertoire was profiled, and TCRdb retains in-frame clones only, with some absent. This table has 130,000 to 150,000 clones, approximately 90% appearing once. Comment on this clone: Its target is not known.

Sequencing used PBMCs. This sequence originates from a man between 18 and 29 years old in good health and CMV-seropositive. This sequence joins TRBV6-5 and TRBJ2-1, with no clear D. As DNA, the CDR3 is TGTGCCAGCAGTTACTCGAGAGCAGGTAGTTTGGATGAGCAGTTCTTC. Its protein product is CASSYSRAGSLDEQFF.